Listed here are 27 T cell receptor beta chains from one sample, sequenced in a study of blood T cells in healthy people across ages. A J-beta primer mix and a sample-barcoded 5' primer were used in a second PCR of about 7 to 12 cycles. Each CDR3 protein gets one entry after TCRdb re-called the 5' RACE reads with MiXCR. This table holds 600,000 to 900,000 distinct CDR3 sequences, around a quarter found once. The sample was also reused in another study, on T cells of mothers and their children.

Sequenced: blood. The receptors were gathered from a boy aged 5 to 17 in good health.

The V call is TRBV7-2, the J call TRBJ2-7; no clear D. CDR3 length equals 12 residues. V lost 4 bases to trimming and J lost 4 bases, with 8 bases between them. CDR1 is SGHTA, CDR2 FQGNSA, per germline. CDR3 bases: TGTGCCAGCAGCTCTCAGAGATACGAGCAGTACTTC. Its translation is CASSSQRYEQYF.

The chain employs TRBV5-1 and TRBJ1-1, with TRBD1 identical over 7 bases. This CDR3 is 19 amino acids long. V trimming: 2 bases; J trimming: 0 bases; junction bases outside the gene matches: 16. Germline V gene lookup returns CDR1 SGHRS and CDR2 YFSETQ. The CDR3 spells CASSLTLQGKVNMNTEAFF. CDR3 in DNA: TGCGCCAGCAGCTTAACTTTACAGGGGAAGGTCAACATGAACACTGAAGCTTTCTTT.

The chain has TRBV6-1 and TRBJ2-1, with 11 bases that match TRBD2. V lost 3 bases and J lost 4; bases outside the gene matches: 5. The CDR3 consists of 16 residues. Germline loops: CDR1 MNHNS, CDR2 SASEGT. DNA of the CDR3: TGTGCCAGCAGTGACCCTACTAGCGGGGGTTACAATGAGCAGTTCTTC. Its protein is CASSDPTSGGYNEQFF.

The chain couples TRBV7-3 to TRBJ1-2, with 10 bases that match TRBD1. This CDR3 region has 14 residues. CDR1 is SGHTA and CDR2 is FQGTGA in the germline V gene. V dropped 5 bases and J dropped 7; count of bases not matched to a gene: 7. The DNA for the CDR3 is TGTGCCAGCAGCCCTGGGACAGGGGAGACTGGCTACACCTTC. Residues: CASSPGTGETGYTF.

In this sample, this clonotype turned up a few times. J is TRBJ2-3 and V is TRBV7-7, with 12 bases matching TRBD2. Germline V gives CDR1 SSHAT, CDR2 FNYEAQ (reference sequence). The CDR3 is 15 amino acids. Germline trimming cut 3 bases from V and 6 bases from J; bases unmatched to any gene: 4. Written as DNA, the CDR3 is TGTGCCAGCAGCTTGACTAGCGGGGGCGGGGATACGCAGTATTTT. It is translated as CASSLTSGGGDTQYF.

A few counts support this clonotype. This chain uses TRBV7-2 with TRBJ2-2, with D unresolved. The CDR3 covers 13 residues. The germline gives CDR1 SGHTA, CDR2 FQGNSA. The germline V and J ends were trimmed by 0 bases and 10 bases, with 9 bases remaining between them. CDR3 DNA: TGTGCCAGCAGCTTAGCGGGGATGGCGGAGCTGTTTTTT. Translating gives CASSLAGMAELFF.

This clonotype was counted many times. The chain couples TRBV5-6 to TRBJ2-3, with TRBD2 matching over 8 bases. The trim removed 4 bases at V and 2 bases at J, leaving 9 bases unmatched. Germline CDR1 and CDR2: SGHDT and YYEEEE. This CDR3 has 16 residues. The CDR3 nucleotides are TGTGCCAGCAGCCTAATTAGCGGGGCGCTCACAGATACGCAGTATTTT. Protein product: CASSLISGALTDTQYF.

The CDR3 is CASAGRNYGYTF. The CDR3 nucleotides are TGCGCCTCCGCAGGGCGGAACTATGGCTACACCTTC. The rearrangement links TRBV4-1 to TRBJ1-2, with a tentative D call TRBD1 (5 bases). This CDR3 contains 12 residues. V was shortened by 11 bases and J by 2 bases, with 12 bases between the two germline ends. Germline V lookup: CDR1 MGHRA, CDR2 YSYEKL.

The V and J genes are TRBV5-5 and TRBJ1-4, with D possibly being TRBD1 (6 bases). Looked up from germline, CDR1 is SGHKS and CDR2 is YYEKEE (reference sequence). The V and J ends lost 3 bases and 11 bases respectively, with 20 bases between them. The CDR3 consists of 15 residues. The CDR3 here is CASSYRRSTGVKLFF. The CDR3 DNA is TGTGCCAGCAGCTACCGACGCTCGACAGGCGTCAAACTGTTTTTT.

This clonotype occurred a few times. V and J are TRBV7-2 and TRBJ1-1, with unresolved D. The CDR3 is made up of 13 amino acids. Germline CDR1 SGHTA, CDR2 FQGNSA. With 2 bases removed from V and 5 bases from J, the gap between germline ends came to 9 bases. The CDR3 bases are TGTGCCAGCAGCTTAATCTCCTGGACTGAAGCTTTCTTT. Translation: CASSLISWTEAFF.

This sequence joins TRBV5-1 and TRBJ2-1; D is undetermined. The CDR3 spans 15 residues. V was pared by 3 bases and J by 4 bases, with 14 bases between. In germline, CDR1 is SGHRS, CDR2 YFSETQ. The CDR3 DNA is TGCGCCAGCAGCTGGGATTTTAATGCGTACAATGAGCAGTTCTTC. Protein product: CASSWDFNAYNEQFF.

On this clonotype: The conserved phenylalanine or tryptophan normally closing the CDR3 is absent here, so this likely arose from a read error. No DNA is shown, since the ends of the CDR3 on it are uncertain; the CDR3 is the one TCRdb lists. This sequence joins TRBV25-1 and TRBJ2-5; whether TRBD2, the table's D call, matches the DNA was not checked. The CDR3 contains 8 residues when both ends are counted. The germline V gene encodes CDR1 MGHDK and CDR2 SYGVNS. The CDR3 reads CATSGSSI.

This clonotype was seen a handful of times. The V and J genes are TRBV7-9 and TRBJ1-4; D unresolved. CDR1 is SEHNR and CDR2 is FQNEAQ in the germline V gene (reference sequence). This CDR3 spans 13 amino acids. V gave up 5 bases and J gave up 10 bases, with 14 bases separating them. CDR3 in DNA: TGTGCCAGCAGCCTCGAGGCCGTTGGAAAACTGTTTTTT. Encoded protein: CASSLEAVGKLFF.

The gene calls are TRBV15 and TRBJ1-4; the match to TRBD1 covers 10 bases. The junction had 1 base not matched to a gene; V was cut back by 0 bases and J by 6 bases. This CDR3 spans 15 amino acids. Germline values: CDR1 LNHNV, CDR2 YYDKDF (reference sequence). The CDR3 DNA sequence: TGTGCCACCAGCAGAGACGGGACAGGGGATGAAAAACTGTTTTTT. It is translated as CATSRDGTGDEKLFF.

The J gene is TRBJ2-5, the V gene TRBV5-1; possible D gene TRBD2, 7 bases. Per the germline V gene, CDR1 is SGHRS and CDR2 is YFSETQ. The CDR3 covers 17 residues. Trimming took off 4 bases at V and 1 base at J, with 20 bases between the two ends. The CDR3 loop is CASSPGSGGAIQETQYF. Here the CDR3 DNA reads TGCGCCAGCAGCCCCGGTTCTGGGGGGGCGATCCAAGAGACCCAGTACTTC.

The CDR3 region has the DNA TGTGCCAGCAGCCAAGTAGCGGGATCCGCAACAGATACGCAGTATTTT. Translation: CASSQVAGSATDTQYF. This chain uses TRBV3-1 with TRBJ2-3; 8 nucleotides align to TRBD2. This CDR3 has 16 residues. The V gene end was trimmed by 1 base and the J gene end by 3 bases; junction bases not matched to a gene: 6. The V gene's germline CDR1 is LGHDT and CDR2 YNNKEL (reference sequence).

This clonotype was found a few times. The gene calls are TRBV20-1 and TRBJ2-5, with 8 bases lining up with TRBD2. The V gene end was trimmed by 6 bases and the J gene end by 2 bases; junction bases not matched to a gene: 8. This CDR3 spans 14 amino acids. The germline V gene has CDR1 DFQATT and CDR2 SNEGSKA (reference sequence). CDR3 in amino acids: CSAPLAGSQETQYF. The CDR3 coding sequence is TGCAGTGCCCCCTTAGCGGGGTCTCAAGAGACCCAGTACTTC.

This clonotype turned up a few times. This CDR3 reads CSAREQGALGTQYF. CDR3 DNA sequence: TGCAGTGCTAGAGAACAGGGGGCGCTGGGGACCCAGTACTTC. V and J are TRBV20-1 and TRBJ2-5, with 9 bases identical to TRBD1. The CDR3 is made up of 14 amino acids. V lost 0 bases to trimming and J lost 7 bases; unmatched junction nucleotides: 6. The germline gives CDR1 DFQATT, CDR2 SNEGSKA (reference sequence).

This clonotype has only a few counts. This chain joins TRBV27 and TRBJ1-2; TRBD1 is a possible D gene (5 bases). The germline V gene has CDR1 MNHEY and CDR2 SMNVEV (reference sequence). Trimming stripped 4 bases from V and 0 bases from J, with 12 bases between. The CDR3 is made up of 15 amino acids. CDR3 in amino acids: CASSSRGTANYGYTF. The CDR3, as DNA: TGTGCCAGCAGTTCCCGCGGGACGGCTAACTATGGCTACACCTTC.

The rearrangement links TRBV4-1 to TRBJ2-7; 7 bases agree with TRBD1. J lost 6 bases, V lost 0 bases, and 11 bases had no gene match. The CDR3 is made up of 16 amino acids. Germline V gene sequence: CDR1 MGHRA, CDR2 YSYEKL. CDR3 DNA: TGCGCCAGCAGCCAAGATCTTACAGGGGTTCTCGGCGAGCAGTACTTC. Its protein is CASSQDLTGVLGEQYF.

This clonotype was detected only a few times. This sequence joins TRBV28 and TRBJ1-4; TRBD1 aligns across 12 bases. V lost 3 bases, J lost 8 bases, and 13 bases stayed unmatched. The germline V gene encodes CDR1 MDHEN and CDR2 SYDVKM. This CDR3 region has 18 residues. The chain's CDR3 is CASSFDGTGGIRDEKLFF. The CDR3 DNA follows: TGTGCCAGCAGTTTTGATGGGACAGGGGGCATTAGAGACGAAAAACTGTTTTTT.

This clonotype has just a few counts. For the CDR3, the DNA is TGCAGTGCTAGAGTGGGGCGAGACCCGTACCGTAATGAGCAGTTCTTC. Its protein is CSARVGRDPYRNEQFF. The V and J genes are TRBV20-1 and TRBJ2-1, with a weak D call TRBD1 (5 bases). V shed 1 base and J shed 7 bases, with 20 bases lying between them. Germline assignment: CDR1 DFQATT and CDR2 SNEGSKA (reference sequence). CDR3 length: 16 amino acids.

This clonotype was counted only a few times. This rearrangement joins TRBV5-1 to TRBJ2-3, with D perhaps matching TRBD2 (6 bases). The length of the CDR3 is 15 residues. The V and J ends lost 2 bases and 0 bases respectively, with 10 bases between them. The germline gives CDR1 SGHRS, CDR2 YFSETQ. The CDR3 region is CASSFDGGSTDTQYF. CDR3 coding DNA: TGCGCCAGCAGCTTCGACGGGGGTAGCACAGATACGCAGTATTTT.

The gene calls are TRBV24-1 and TRBJ2-2, with 7 bases lining up with TRBD1. V gave up 0 bases and J gave up 5 bases; unmatched junction bases: 5. Germline assignment: CDR1 KGHDR and CDR2 SFDVKD. The CDR3 is 16 residues long. The CDR3 is CATSDLKAGGTGELFF. In DNA, the CDR3 is TGTGCCACCAGTGATTTGAAGGCAGGGGGTACCGGGGAGCTGTTTTTT.

This chain joins TRBV2 and TRBJ2-7, with 8 nucleotides matching TRBD1. CDR1 is SNHLY and CDR2 is FYNNEI in the germline V gene. CDR3 length: 13 residues. J gave up 6 bases and V 6 bases, and 7 bases lay outside the gene matches. CDR3 DNA sequence: TGTGCCAGCAGATCGGACAGGGTCGGCGAGCAGTACTTC. Residues: CASRSDRVGEQYF.

The rearrangement uses TRBV3-1 and TRBJ1-1; D unresolved. The CDR3 loop spans 14 amino acids. The ends were cut back, 7 bases at V and 3 bases at J, with 15 bases in the middle. Germline lookup yields CDR1 LGHDT and CDR2 YNNKEL (reference sequence). The CDR3 here is CASTTRAADTEAFF. The DNA for the CDR3 is TGTGCCAGCACCACGAGGGCGGCTGACACTGAAGCTTTCTTT.

This clonotype was recorded once. CDR3 bases: TGTGCCACCAGTGATCCCCAGACGAACACTGAAGCTTTCTTT. Translated: CATSDPQTNTEAFF. This chain uses TRBV24-1 with TRBJ1-1; D is ambiguous. The germline gives CDR1 KGHDR, CDR2 SFDVKD. The CDR3 is made up of 14 amino acids. The germline V and J ends were trimmed by 3 bases and 1 base, with 8 bases remaining between them.